This TCR beta chain is from a study of blood T cell repertoires in COVID-19. Authors' methods: Reference gene primers were amplified, and this amplification served to estimate nucleated cell counts. Some clones are missing from TCRdb's copy, which holds only in-frame ones; the method was immunoSEQ multiplex PCR. The DNA was the basis for D and trimming; V, J and clone size are from that table. The sample contains some 69,000 clones, 65% to 85% of which appear only once. Germline CDR1 is SGHTA and CDR2 is FQGNSA. Trimming pared 4 bases from V and 0 bases from J, leaving 12 bases between. This CDR3 is 16 amino acids long.

Sequencing input: peripheral blood. The clonotype comes from an older man with active or convalescent COVID-19. The chain joins TRBV7-2 to TRBJ2-2, with D maybe TRBD2 (7 bases). DNA for the CDR3: TGTGCCAGCAGCTCCCCCGGGGGGCCGAACACCGGGGAGCTGTTTTTT. The encoded protein is CASSSPGGPNTGELFF.